A selection of T cell receptor beta chains follows, all from one sample in a study of shared clonotypes between healthy human individuals. The protocol was immunoSEQ multiplex PCR, while the TCRdb copy is restricted to in-frame clones and leaves out a portion. The table includes a few hundred thousand clones, 73% detected once. The sequenced sample was memory CD4+ T cells sorted from blood. The origin of the receptors is a man aged 25 to 40 in good health. Both conserved end residues are part of each CDR3. D genes are given only for firm matches. Size is omitted from some rows. Given values are once, few, many or a class for expanded clones.

len	d_gene	abundance	j_gene	v_gene	CDR3aa	CDR3nt
16	-	-	TRBJ2-2	TRBV5-4	CASSSGQGLNTGELFF	TGTGCCAGCAGCTCGGGCCAGGGCCTAAACACCGGGGAGCTGTTTTTT
15	-	-	TRBJ2-2	TRBV5-1	CASSLETPGTGELFF	TGCGCCAGCAGCCTGGAGACCCCGGGGACCGGGGAGCTGTTTTTT
15	-	few	TRBJ1-2	TRBV9	CASSVSRVSDYGYTF	TGTGCCAGCAGCGTAAGCCGAGTCTCGGACTATGGCTACACCTTC
18	TRBD2	few	TRBJ2-1	TRBV4-1	CASNQKTGTSGRVSEQFF	TGCGCCAGCAACCAAAAAACAGGGACTAGCGGGAGAGTTAGTGAGCAGTTCTTC
16	-	-	TRBJ1-6	TRBV7-2	CASSLLVRGVDSPLHF	TGTGCCAGCAGCTTATTAGTCAGGGGAGTTGATTCACCCCTCCACTTT
16	-	-	TRBJ1-4	TRBV10-3	CAISERGAGANEKLFF	TGTGCCATCAGTGAGAGAGGGGCAGGGGCTAATGAAAAACTGTTTTTT
14	-	-	TRBJ2-2	TRBV6-1	CASSLETGIGELFF	TGTGCCAGCAGTCTCGAAACAGGGATCGGGGAGCTGTTTTTT
15	-	-	TRBJ2-3	TRBV5-1	CASSLGQAEADTQYF	TGCGCCAGCAGCTTGGGGCAGGCGGAGGCAGATACGCAGTATTTT
13	TRBD2	-	TRBJ2-1	TRBV7-6	CASSLGVAGEQFF	TGTGCCAGCAGCTTAGGGGTAGCGGGAGAGCAGTTCTTC
13	-	-	TRBJ2-1	TRBV29-1	CSVGPGTYNEQFF	TGCAGCGTTGGACCCGGGACATACAATGAGCAGTTCTTC
14	-	-	TRBJ1-2	TRBV7-8	CASSQRTLDYGYTF	TGTGCCAGCAGCCAGAGGACGTTAGACTATGGCTACACCTTC
16	-	once	TRBJ2-1	TRBV10-3	CATSGRAANSYNEQFF	TGTGCCACCAGCGGGCGGGCAGCGAATTCCTACAATGAGCAGTTCTTC
15	TRBD1	-	TRBJ2-7	TRBV4-1	CASSPLPGQAYEQYF	TGCGCCAGCAGCCCACTCCCGGGACAGGCCTACGAGCAGTACTTC
14	-	-	TRBJ2-1	TRBV18	CASSGGIKTDEQFF	TGTGCCAGCTCAGGCGGGATAAAGACGGATGAGCAGTTCTTC
17	-	-	TRBJ2-2	TRBV29-1	CSVEDRYGGTNTGELFF	TGCAGCGTTGAAGATCGTTATGGCGGAACGAACACCGGGGAGCTGTTTTTT
13	TRBD2	-	TRBJ2-7	TRBV9	CASSVGASGSYYF	TGTGCCAGCAGCGTAGGGGCTAGCGGGAGCTATTACTTC
11	-	-	TRBJ2-7	TRBV2	CASKWAYEQYF	TGTGCCAGCAAATGGGCCTACGAGCAGTACTTC
18	TRBD2	-	TRBJ2-1	TRBV10-3	CAISEGGLAGDRDNEQFF	TGTGCCATCAGTGAGGGGGGACTAGCGGGAGACCGGGACAATGAGCAGTTCTTC
17	-	-	TRBJ1-1	TRBV11-2	CASSRTGVGSMNTEAFF	TGTGCCAGCAGCCGTACCGGAGTGGGGTCTATGAACACTGAAGCTTTCTTT
15	-	-	TRBJ2-5	TRBV28	CASSLARGSGETQYF	TGTGCCAGCAGCTTAGCTAGGGGCAGCGGAGAGACCCAGTACTTC
13	-	-	TRBJ2-3	TRBV30	CAWKPGGTDTQYF	TGTGCCTGGAAGCCCGGGGGTACAGATACGCAGTATTTT
18	TRBD2	-	TRBJ2-3	TRBV14	CASATGTGHTSGRDTQYF	TGTGCCAGCGCAACGGGGACAGGGCATACTAGCGGGAGAGATACGCAGTATTTT
15	TRBD2	-	TRBJ2-7	TRBV7-9	CASSNLAGGTYEQYF	TGTGCCAGCAGCAATCTAGCGGGAGGAACCTACGAGCAGTACTTC
14	-	-	TRBJ2-3	TRBV29-1	CSVEESGGADTQYF	TGCAGCGTTGAAGAAAGTGGAGGGGCAGATACGCAGTATTTT
17	-	-	TRBJ2-1	TRBV7-9	CASSPNRGGYAYNEQFF	TGTGCCAGCAGCCCCAACAGGGGAGGATATGCCTACAATGAGCAGTTCTTC
15	-	-	TRBJ2-2	TRBV5-6	CASSLVAGKVGELFF	TGTGCCAGCAGCTTGGTAGCAGGGAAGGTCGGGGAGCTGTTTTTT
14	-	-	TRBJ2-7	TRBV2	CASSRTGSSYEQYF	TGTGCCAGCAGCCGAACGGGGTCATCCTACGAGCAGTACTTC
11	-	-	TRBJ2-7	TRBV25-1	CASSGGYEQYF	TGTGCCAGCAGTGGGGGCTACGAGCAGTACTTC
15	-	-	TRBJ2-1	TRBV7-9	CASSLAPGVYNEQFF	TGTGCCAGCAGCTTAGCACCGGGTGTCTACAATGAGCAGTTCTTC
18	TRBD2	-	TRBJ2-1	TRBV2	CASSTPGTSGRAGNEQFF	TGTGCCAGCAGTACCCCCGGGACTAGCGGGAGGGCCGGCAATGAGCAGTTCTTC
15	-	-	TRBJ2-7	TRBV4-2	CASSQELTDSYEQYF	TGTGCCAGCAGCCAGGAACTGACAGATTCCTACGAGCAGTACTTC
16	-	once	TRBJ2-2	TRBV7-2	CASSLAGPSNTGELFF	TGTGCCAGCAGCTTAGCAGGACCAAGCAACACCGGGGAGCTGTTTTTT
16	TRBD1	-	TRBJ2-7	TRBV18	CASSPSYGQGAHEQYF	TGTGCCAGCTCACCAAGTTACGGACAGGGAGCCCACGAGCAGTACTTC
15	-	-	TRBJ2-7	TRBV6-5	CASSYRSAAAYEQYF	TGTGCCAGCAGTTACCGATCGGCAGCCGCCTACGAGCAGTACTTC
14	TRBD2	few	TRBJ2-5	TRBV5-1	CASSFGTREETQYF	TGCGCCAGCAGCTTCGGGACTAGGGAAGAGACCCAGTACTTC
16	-	many	TRBJ2-6	TRBV10-2	CASQEGGMGGANVLTF	TGCGCCTCACAAGAAGGGGGGATGGGAGGGGCCAACGTCCTGACTTTC
16	-	-	TRBJ2-7	TRBV7-2	CASSLARSGVLYEQYF	TGTGCCAGCAGCTTAGCGCGGTCAGGGGTACTATACGAGCAGTACTTC
16	-	-	TRBJ1-5	TRBV7-2	CASSLGGRGSNQPQHF	TGTGCCAGCAGCTTAGGCGGGCGCGGGAGCAATCAGCCCCAGCATTTT
15	-	many	TRBJ2-7	TRBV27	CASSSSGRTPYEQYF	TGTGCCAGCAGTTCCTCAGGGAGGACTCCCTACGAGCAGTACTTC